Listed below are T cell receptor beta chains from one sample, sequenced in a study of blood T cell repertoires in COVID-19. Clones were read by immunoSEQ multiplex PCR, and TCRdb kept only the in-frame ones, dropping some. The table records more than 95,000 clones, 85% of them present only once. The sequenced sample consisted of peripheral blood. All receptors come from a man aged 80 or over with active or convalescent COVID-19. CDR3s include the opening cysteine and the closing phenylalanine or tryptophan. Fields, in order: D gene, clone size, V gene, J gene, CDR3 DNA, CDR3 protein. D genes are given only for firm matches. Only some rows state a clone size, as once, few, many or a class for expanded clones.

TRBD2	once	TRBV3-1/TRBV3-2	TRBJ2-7	TGTGCCAGCAGCCTTAGCGGGAGTCGATACGAGCAGTACTTC	CASSLSGSRYEQYF
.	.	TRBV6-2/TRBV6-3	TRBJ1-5	TGTGCCAGCAGTTACGGGGGGGAGAGCAATCAGCCCCAGCATTTT	CASSYGGESNQPQHF
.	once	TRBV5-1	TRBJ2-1	TGCGCCAGCAGCTTGTCGTATGAGCAGTTCTTC	CASSLSYEQFF
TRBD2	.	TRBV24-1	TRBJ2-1	TGTGCCACCAGTGACCAAATAGCGGGTGAGCAGTTCTTC	CATSDQIAGEQFF
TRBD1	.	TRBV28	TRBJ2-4	TGTGCCAGCAGCCCATTCCTGACAGGGGGCAAAAACATTCAGTACTTC	CASSPFLTGGKNIQYF
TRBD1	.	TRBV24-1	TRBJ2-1	TGTGCCACCAGTGGATGGCAGGGGGTAAGCGATGAGCAGTTCTTC	CATSGWQGVSDEQFF
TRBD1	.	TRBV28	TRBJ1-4	TGTGCCAGCAGTTCTCCGGGACAGGGAGGCCGAGAAAAACTGTTTTTT	CASSSPGQGGREKLFF
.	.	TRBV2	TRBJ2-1	TGTGCCAGCAGTGTTCAGGGCCCCAGCTCCTACAATGAGCAGTTCTTC	CASSVQGPSSYNEQFF
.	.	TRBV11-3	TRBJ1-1	TGTGCCAGCAGCTACCTACAGGGTAGAGCTGAAGCTTTCTTT	CASSYLQGRAEAFF
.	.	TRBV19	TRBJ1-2	TGTGCCAGTAGTGTCACAGGGTATGGCTACACCTTC	CASSVTGYGYTF
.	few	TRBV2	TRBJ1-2	TGTGCCAGCAGTGAAGCATCCACAGGGCTTCGTGGCTACACCTTC	CASSEASTGLRGYTF
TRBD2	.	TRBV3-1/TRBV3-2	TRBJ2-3	TGTGCCAGCAGCCAAGATTGGGGTAGCGGGAGGGTGCATTTT	CASSQDWGSGRVHF
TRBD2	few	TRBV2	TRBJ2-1	TGTGCCAGCAGTGAAAGGGGCGGGAGCTACAATGAGCAGTTCTTC	CASSERGGSYNEQFF
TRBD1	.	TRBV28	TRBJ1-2	TGTGCCAGCAGTTTAGGGACAGGGGGTCCTTATGGCTACACCTTC	CASSLGTGGPYGYTF
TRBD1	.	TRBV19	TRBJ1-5	TGTGCCAGTAGTGTTACCGGGACAGGGAGTAATCAGCCCCAGCATTTT	CASSVTGTGSNQPQHF
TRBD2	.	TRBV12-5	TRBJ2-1	TGTGCTAGTGGTTTGTCAGTCCCGGGACTAGCGGGGGTCGACAGCTCCTACAATGAGCAGTTCTTC	CASGLSVPGLAGVDSSYNEQFF
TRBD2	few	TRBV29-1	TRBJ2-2	TGCAGCGTCTTAGCGGGAGAAAGCACCGGGGAGCTGTTTTTT	CSVLAGESTGELFF
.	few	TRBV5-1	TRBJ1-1	TGCGCCAGCAGCACCTCCGGGTGGGCTGAAGCTTTCTTT	CASSTSGWAEAFF
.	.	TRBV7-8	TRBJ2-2	TGTGCCAGCAGCCCGGTGGTGGGGCGGTACACCGGGGAGCTGTTTTTT	CASSPVVGRYTGELFF
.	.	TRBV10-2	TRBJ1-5	TGCGCCAGCAGTGAGTCGGGACACCGCAATCAGCCCCAGCATTTT	CASSESGHRNQPQHF
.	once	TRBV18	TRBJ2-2	TGTGCCAGCTCGTCAATTCAGGGCCCGGAGACCGGGGAGCTGTTTTTT	CASSSIQGPETGELFF
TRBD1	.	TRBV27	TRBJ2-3	TGTGCCAGCAGGCTCGGGACAGCCAGCACAGATACGCAGTATTTT	CASRLGTASTDTQYF
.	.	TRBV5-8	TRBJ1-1	TGTGCCAGCAGCACATTCATGAACACTGAAGCTTTCTTT	CASSTFMNTEAFF
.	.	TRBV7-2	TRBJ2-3	TGTGCCAGCAGTCCGGGGGGCAGCACAGATACGCAGTATTTT	CASSPGGSTDTQYF
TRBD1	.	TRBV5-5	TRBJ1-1	TGTGCCAGCAGACCCCCCGGGACAGCGATGTGGCACACTGAAGCTTTCTTT	CASRPPGTAMWHTEAFF
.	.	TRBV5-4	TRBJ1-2	TGTGCCAGCAGCGACGACAGGAACTATGGCTACACCTTC	CASSDDRNYGYTF
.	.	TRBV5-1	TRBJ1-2	TGCGCCAGCAGCTTGGAGGCGGGATTTGGGTATGGCTACACCTTC	CASSLEAGFGYGYTF
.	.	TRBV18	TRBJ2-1	TGTGCCAGCTCACCACCTGAGGGCAGCGGGCAATACAATGAGCAGTTCTTC	CASSPPEGSGQYNEQFF
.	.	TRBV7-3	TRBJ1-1	TGTGCCAGCAGCGCTCATGCTCGGGGGAACACTGAAGCTTTCTTT	CASSAHARGNTEAFF
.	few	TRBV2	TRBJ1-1	TGTGCCAGCAGTGATGGGGCGTGGTTGAGCACTGAAGCTTTCTTT	CASSDGAWLSTEAFF
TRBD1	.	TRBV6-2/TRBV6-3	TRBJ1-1	TGTGCCAGCAGTAAGGGACAGGGGGCGTCGAAGACTGAAGCTTTCTTT	CASSKGQGASKTEAFF
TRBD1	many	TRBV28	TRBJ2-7	TGTGCCAGCAGCGACCGGGACAGGGGTTACGAGCAGTACTTC	CASSDRDRGYEQYF
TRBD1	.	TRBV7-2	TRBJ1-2	TGTGCCAGCAGCTTAAGAGCAGGGGGCGAATGGGGCTACACCTTC	CASSLRAGGEWGYTF
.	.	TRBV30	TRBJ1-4	TGTGCCTGGACCGGGGAAAATGAAAAACTGTTTTTT	CAWTGENEKLFF
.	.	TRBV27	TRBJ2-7	TGTGCCAGCAGCCCGGGGGGATTAACAGGGATCGAGCAGTACTTC	CASSPGGLTGIEQYF
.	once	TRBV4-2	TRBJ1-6	TGTGCCAGCAGCCAAGTCCGGGGCGCGGGAAATTCACCCCTCCACTTT	CASSQVRGAGNSPLHF
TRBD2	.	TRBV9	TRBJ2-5	TGTGCCAGCAGCGTAGGGAATAGCGGGTTGGAGACCCAGTACTTC	CASSVGNSGLETQYF
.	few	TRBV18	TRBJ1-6	TGTGCCAGCTCACCACCGCAGGGCAACTCACCCCTCCACTTT	CASSPPQGNSPLHF
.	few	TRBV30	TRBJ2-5	TGTGCCTGGAGTGTTTCAGGGCCGGAGACCCAGTACTTC	CAWSVSGPETQYF
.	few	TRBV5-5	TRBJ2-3	TGTGCCAGCAGCTTACGGGGGGCCTCACCAGATACGCAGTATTTT	CASSLRGASPDTQYF
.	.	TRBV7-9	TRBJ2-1	TGTGCCAGCAGCTTAGCGCGAGCCAATGAGCAGTTCTTC	CASSLARANEQFF
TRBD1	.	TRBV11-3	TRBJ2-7	TGTGCCAGCAGCTTAGATACTCGGGCAGGGGGCCTACCATACGAGCAGTACTTC	CASSLDTRAGGLPYEQYF
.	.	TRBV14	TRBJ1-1	TGTGCCAGCAGCCGTAGAATAACGCCCCTGAACACTGAAGCTTTCTTT	CASSRRITPLNTEAFF
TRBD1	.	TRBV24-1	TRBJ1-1	TGTGCCACCAGTGAGAGGACAGGGCGGGCTTTCTTT	CATSERTGRAFF
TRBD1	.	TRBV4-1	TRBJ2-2	TGCGCCAGCAGCCAACGACAGGGGGCTGGTACCGGGGAGCTGTTTTTT	CASSQRQGAGTGELFF